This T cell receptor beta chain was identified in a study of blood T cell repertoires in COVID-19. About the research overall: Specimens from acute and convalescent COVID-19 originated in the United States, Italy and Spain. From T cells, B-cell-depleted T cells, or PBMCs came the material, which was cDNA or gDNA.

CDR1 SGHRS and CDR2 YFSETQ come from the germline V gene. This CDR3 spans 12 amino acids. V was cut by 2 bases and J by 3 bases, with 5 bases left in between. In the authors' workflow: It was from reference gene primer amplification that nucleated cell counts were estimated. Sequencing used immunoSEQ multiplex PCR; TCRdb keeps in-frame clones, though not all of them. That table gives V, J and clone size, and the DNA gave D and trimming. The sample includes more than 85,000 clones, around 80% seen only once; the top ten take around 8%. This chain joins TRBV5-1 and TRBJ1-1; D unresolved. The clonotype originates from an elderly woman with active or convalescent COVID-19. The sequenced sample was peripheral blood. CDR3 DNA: TGCGCCAGCAGCTTACGGGACACTGAAGCTTTCTTT. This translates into CASSLRDTEAFF. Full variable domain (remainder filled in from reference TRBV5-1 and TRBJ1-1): KAGVTQTPRYLIKTRGQQVTLSCSPISGHRSVSWYQQTPGQGLQFLFEYFSETQRNKGNFPGRFSGRQFSNSRSEMNVSTLELGDSALYLCASSLRDTEAFFGQGTRLTVV.